This T cell receptor (beta chain) was captured in a study of T cell changes during pregnancy in multiple sclerosis. Trimming left V 4 bases short and J 4 bases short, with 16 bases between. The V gene's germline CDR1 is SEHNR and CDR2 FQNEAQ (reference sequence). This CDR3 comprises 15 residues. The method was immunoSEQ multiplex PCR; TCRdb's version includes in-frame clones alone and lacks a portion of them. The repertoire consists of about 49,000 clones, with 94% occurring once and the leading ten covering around 5.9%. The sequence was collected from a female donor with multiple sclerosis, enrolled in a pregnancy study. Sequenced here: CD8+ T cells from peripheral blood mononuclear cells, sampled before pregnancy. This chain connects TRBV7-9 to TRBJ1-2; D might be TRBD1 (5 bases). CDR3 region: CASSSARGLRYGYTF. In DNA, the CDR3 is TGTGCCAGCAGCTCGGCGCGGGGGTTACGCTATGGCTACACCTTC.